The sequence of this TCR beta chain was determined in a study of beta chain features in type 1 diabetes. Study-wide results and limits: When Type 1 diabetes patients were examined, their TCRB CDR3s proved moderately but significantly shorter in all four CD4+ subsets. In comparison with healthy donors, patients had naive, central memory and Treg TCRB repertoires that appeared more similar.

Only one heparinised blood draw was taken per donor, and its volume averaged roughly 0.12 L. Stem cell-like memory, regulatory, central memory and naive CD4+ cells were sorted via CD45RO/CCR7/CD25/CD127/CD95/CD27. CDR3 length equals 16 residues. Germline lookup yields CDR1 MNHNS and CDR2 SASEGT. V was clipped by 1 base and J by 2 bases, with 14 bases between them. In regard to this clone: The antigen is unknown.

As every portion of the isolated RNA was reverse transcribed, the sequencing read expressed TCRB transcripts. Repertoires were generated with immunoSEQ multiplex PCR, while TCRdb's copy carries only in-frame clones and drops some. The table lists fewer than 350,000 clones, under 8.5% of them singletons, with more than 1% in the top ten. The sequence was obtained from a woman younger than 30 in good health. Input material: central memory CD4+ T cells from blood. The chain joins TRBV6-1 to TRBJ2-5; tentative D call: TRBD1 (5 bases). CDR3 coding DNA: TGTGCCAGCAGTGAAGGTGGACACAACCTTCAAGAGACCCAGTACTTC. Translation: CASSEGGHNLQETQYF.